This TCR beta chain appears in the sequencing data of a study of response to subunit inactivated influenza vaccine. Many counts were recorded for this clonotype. MiXCR, run by TCRdb on the RT-PCR reads, gives a single entry per CDR3 protein. The table includes hundreds of thousands of distinct CDR3 sequences, 13% to 15% detected once. V lost 3 bases and J lost 7; bases outside the gene matches: 9. CDR1 and CDR2 (germline): SGHVS, FQNEAQ. CDR3 length equals 15 residues. This TCR was sampled from a man between 45 and 60 years old who received an inactivated influenza vaccine. The rearrangement joins TRBV7-8 to TRBJ2-1, with TRBD2 matching over 7 bases. Sequences were derived from PBMCs from blood, sampled 14 to 15 days before vaccination. The CDR3 nucleotides read TGTGCCAGCAGCTTGCCGAGACTAGCACCGAATGAGCAGTTCTTC. It specifies CASSLPRLAPNEQFF.